The present T cell receptor (beta chain) was sequenced within a study of blood T cell repertoires in COVID-19. Overall study context: COVID-19 samples collected from the United States, Italy and Spain covered acute and convalescent phases.

CDR1 and CDR2 from the germline V gene are MNHEY and SVGAGI. The length of the CDR3 is 15 residues. The ends were cut back, 6 bases at V and 6 bases at J, with 17 bases in the middle. Under the authors' procedure: Researchers report that nucleated cell counts were estimated from reference gene primer amplification. Some clones are missing from TCRdb's copy, which holds only in-frame ones; the method was immunoSEQ multiplex PCR. V, J and clone size are taken as reported in that table, and D and trimming were inferred from the DNA itself. Of 350,000 to 400,000 clones listed, roughly 87% are singletons.

This clonotype was sampled from a woman in her twenties or thirties who had recovered from COVID-19. The V gene is TRBV6-5, the J gene TRBJ2-2; possible D gene TRBD1, 7 bases. The material sequenced was PBMCs or T cells enriched from blood (not recorded which). The CDR3 coding sequence is TGTGCCAGCAGAACGACAGGGAGGATCTCCGGGGAGCTGTTTTTT. This gives the protein CASRTTGRISGELFF.